The source of this T cell receptor beta chain is a study of T cells in Graves' hyperthyroidism and ophthalmopathy. RNA transcripts gave rise to amplified TCR beta CDR3 regions. Carried out on the TCR CDR3, a first-round RT-PCR used the HTBI primer set. MiXCR, applied by TCRdb to the multiplex PCR reads, yields one record per CDR3 protein. The sample lists 350,000 to 500,000 distinct CDR3 sequences; around 15% were seen once. This clonotype has at least ten counts. The sample taken for sequencing was blood. The sequence was collected from a woman between 18 and 29 years old with Graves' hyperthyroidism.

The CDR3 sequence is CASSLAQNEQFF. The CDR3 nucleotides are TGTGCCAGCAGCTTAGCACAGAATGAGCAGTTCTTC. The chain has TRBV7-9 and TRBJ2-1; D uncertain. V lost 0 bases and J 7 bases, leaving 4 bases between the germline ends. The CDR3 runs to 12 residues. Germline values: CDR1 SEHNR, CDR2 FQNEAQ (reference sequence). Looking up the rest from reference TRBV7-9 and TRBJ2-1 gives the full variable domain: DTGVSQNPRHKITKRGQNVTFRCDPISEHNRLYWYRQTLGQGPEFLTYFQNEAQLEKSRLLSDRFSAERPKGSFSTLEIQRTEQGDSAMYLCASSLAQNEQFFGPGTRLTVL.